The T cell receptor (beta chain) under discussion was sequenced for a study of cytomegalovirus exposure and HLA in healthy donors (dated by TCRdb to about 2017). Study-wide context: According to an earlier analysis of a few hundred of the donors, 150 million to 200 million T cells yielded some 120 million unique TCR beta sequences and roughly 280 Gb of sequence data. Along with the approximately 670-subject first cohort, a separate validation cohort of around 120 different subjects was used. About five DR-DQ haplotypes were handled as single units for association and clustering because linkage in the cohort was strong. An early release that covered about 600 HLA-typed donors contained approximately 300 gigabases of sequencing data and 75 million to 100 million unique TCR sequences. Typing coverage varied by locus: about 629-630 donors for A, B, C, DRB1 and DQB1; approximately 520 for DQA1; more than 600 for DPA1; approximately 490 for DPB1. To predict cytomegalovirus infection status, the study combined high-throughput TCR immunosequencing, statistical association of individual TCRs with disease status, and machine learning. Donor age, sex, ethnicity and CMV serostatus were compiled together with the repertoire data. To study patterns of TCR occurrence, a later analysis re-analyzed previously published TCR beta repertoires from 666 donors and added high-resolution HLA genotyping. On average, around 240,000 unique TCR beta nucleotide sequences were sequenced per donor among 398 genotyped donors of the cohort, with around 19% of those sequences being non-productive. The later analysis used no new phenotypic data to find candidate immune exposures, relying instead on TCR beta sequences and their occurrence across donors. The T cell repertoires of some 670 subjects were profiled by immunosequencing and related to cytomegalovirus serostatus. Both class I and class II loci were covered by HLA typing, at four-digit resolution. A later genetic analysis used genome-wide SNP genotypes for about three fifths of the 666 donors, treating that subset as a discovery cohort. The genetic ancestry cluster associated with self-reported Caucasian donors included 81% of the 398 genotyped donors. Every discovery cohort repertoire had been produced on one sequencing platform. The study aimed to test whether cataloging public T cell receptors could reveal signatures of past pathogen exposure. To decide whether each TCR beta V gene segment behaved as functional or pseudogenic, an earlier analysis of some 570 of the donors relied on high-throughput TCR beta sequencing.

The protocol used for the library was the immunoSEQ multiplex PCR assay. The multiplex PCR relied on a mix of 60 forward primers for TCR Vbeta segments and 13 reverse primers for TCR Jbeta segments. The CDR3 region of rearranged TCR beta genes was amplified from genomic DNA with a multiplex PCR assay. On the Illumina HiSeq System, the amplified TCR beta libraries were sequenced as 87-base-pair reads. From the authors' description of their analysis: In a later analysis, some 80 million unique TCR beta chains were counted across the approximately 640 repertoires, and around 11 million of these chains were shared by at least two donors. Raw reads were error-corrected and collapsed into unique sequences by a nearest-neighbor algorithm in which closely related sequences were merged to remove PCR and sequencing errors. CDR3 sequences were aligned to IMGT reference sequences to assign V, D and J gene segments. For a sequence to be retained, a match of at least six nucleotides to both a V gene segment and a J gene segment was required. Rearrangements were called productive when the CDR3 lacked stop codons and stayed in frame with V and J; all others were non-productive. Following IMGT convention, CDR3 was defined as the stretch from the second conserved V-encoded cysteine to the conserved J-encoded phenylalanine. In an earlier analysis of 500 to 650 of the donors, sequences lacking an unambiguous match to a single V gene segment were excluded. In an earlier analysis of 587 of the donors, V segments were called functional above 56.7% productive rearrangements and were called segregating when the between-donor standard deviation exceeded 5%. To diagnose cytomegalovirus status from the catalog of TCR beta chain sequences, a statistical classification framework was built. A later analysis assigned V and J genes by comparing TCR nucleotide sequences with IMGT/GENE-DB human TR gene sequences. In a later analysis, CDR3 sequences and most-parsimonious VDJ recombination scenarios were assigned using the TCRdist pipeline. A later analysis defined each TCR beta chain by its CDR3 amino acid sequence plus V-gene family, and excluded reads lacking a unique V-gene family. To address suspected cross-contamination and a sequencing artifact, a later analysis removed some 620 highly shared, low-generation-probability nucleotide sequences. In a later analysis, a clonal expansion index for each public chain was calculated from normalized within-repertoire ranks of inferred template counts. A later analysis computed generation probabilities with a VDJ recombination model fitted to out-of-frame rearrangements, and checked the results against IGoR. Hypergeometric tests were used in a later analysis to score TCR-TCR, TCR-HLA and TCR-CMV co-occurrence, with a repertoire-size bias correction applied to the TCR pairs. In a later analysis, false discovery rates were estimated by permuting HLA or CMV assignments 20 times. In a later analysis, co-occurring TCRs were grouped using DBSCAN, with TCRdist sequence similarity added in when clustering inside HLA-allele-positive subsets. Co-occurrence clustering excluded repertoires with fewer than 30,000 or more than 120,000 public chains, plus five with anomalous nucleotide sharing. The table comes from immuneACCESS by way of TCRdb, which keeps in-frame sequences with V and J called. Part of the clones is missing from these tables; in studies checked, under half for an unresolved V gene and the rest for unknown reasons. V and J calls and clone size follow that table, whereas D and trimming were derived from the DNA. This sample comprises 120,000 or so clones, 80% of them detected only once. In total, the top ten clones hold about 8.9% of the sample.

The cohort was made up of several hundred healthy bone marrow donors. At the time of sampling, every cohort member was nominally healthy, though immune exposures that went unrecorded were likely present. The donor tested CMV seropositive and was one of the 289 seropositive cohort members. A peripheral blood sample was collected from each donor, and TCR beta sequencing was performed on peripheral blood mononuclear cells. Genomic DNA was extracted from the blood cell samples with the Qiagen DNeasy Blood Extraction Kit. Overall results and qualifications from the work: When HLA alleles, especially DR and DQ, strongly co-occurred, TCR associations were difficult to assign to individual alleles. A cluster of highly shared sequence variants was judged likely to represent a technical artifact of the sequencing pipeline. In the study, about 150 TCR beta chains were listed as associated with cytomegalovirus. The authors suggested that the approach could potentially be generalized to other disease states and immunological phenotypes. The classifier was reported to diagnose cytomegalovirus status with high specificity and sensitivity in both the original cohort and the validation cohort. In vitro tests confirmed that three of the cytomegalovirus-associated TCR beta chains recognize cytomegalovirus antigens. Immune exposure information for the cohort was limited to CMV serostatus. Because HLA typing was missing for some donors at each locus, association tests included only the typed subset. In an earlier analysis of a few hundred of the donors, most TCR beta V segments were observed in productive rearrangements about 87% or about 30% of the time, broadly matching IMGT annotations. Because counts were too low, 15 or so rarely observed V segments, including chromosome 9 orphons, were excluded from the earlier analysis of about 500 of the donors. A further reported finding was that TCR beta sequences accurately predicted the HLA-A and HLA-B alleles for most subjects in the first cohort. In a later analysis, most CMV-associated TCR beta chains were found to appear HLA-restricted, with HLA associations seemingly driven largely by CMV exposure. In a later analysis, 15,000 to 20,000 TCR beta sequences were associated with specific HLA alleles at a false discovery rate of 0.05. In a later analysis, several top co-occurrence clusters were reported to appear linked to parvovirus B19, influenza, CMV and Epstein-Barr virus. In a later genetic analysis, fewer N-insertions in productive TCRs were reported among donors in an Asian-associated ancestry cluster than the approximately 630-donor mean. A later genetic analysis associated a missense DCLRE1C variant with V-gene and J-gene trimming of TCR beta chains, and an independent cohort replicated the association. Most TCR sequences were seen in very few donors, while some public TCRs were found in many individuals. Compared with equally common non-associated chains, HLA-associated TCR beta chains in a later analysis were more clonally expanded and had lower generation probabilities. The presence/absence analyses assumed that sequencing depth was roughly uniform across donors, and that assumption may not be true. According to a later analysis, TCR association rates differed among HLA loci, with DRB1 alleles showing the most associated TCRs and HLA-C alleles showing the fewest. This cohort had only TCR beta chains sequenced, and the lack of alpha or paired-chain data limited which features could be detected. Correlated functional status among segregating V segments might reflect linkage disequilibrium, but an unknown experimental factor could not be ruled out.

Concerning this clone itself: Its antigen is not yet known. Per-nucleotide qualities are absent, and no much larger clonotype sits a single base away.

The clonotype comes from a man aged 30-40 years in good health and CMV-seropositive. Sequences were obtained from PBMCs.

The sequenced DNA is TGTGCCAGCAGCTTAGCGGCGGAGACCGCAAGCTACAATGAGCAGTTCTTC. It specifies CASSLAAETASYNEQFF. The chain links TRBV7-8 with TRBJ2-1, with the D gene uncertain. V loses 0 bases of germline sequence and J loses 3 bases, and the interval between the two ends is 15 bases. The germline V gene specifies SGHVS as CDR1 and FQNEAQ as CDR2. There are 17 amino acids in the CDR3, from cysteine to phenylalanine inclusive. The sequence is cut down to CDR3 DNA, 51 bases in frame from base 1.